Shown below are 5 T cell receptor beta chains from a single sample sequenced in a study of shared clonotypes between healthy human individuals. Using immunoSEQ multiplex PCR, the repertoire was profiled, and TCRdb retains in-frame clones only, with some absent. Of more than 500,000 clones in the sample, approximately 94% are singletons; the top ten hold approximately 0.06%. Sequenced input: naive CD4+ T cells sorted from blood. Described subset: CD45RA+ positively selected. The receptors shown here come from a young woman in good health.

The chain uses TRBV28 and TRBJ1-5, with TRBD1 matching 7 bases. Germline assignment: CDR1 MDHEN and CDR2 SYDVKM. The ends lost 7 bases at V and 6 bases at J; junction bases unmatched: 15. The CDR3 has 16 residues. The CDR3 spells CASTSTGVQYGQPQHF. The CDR3 bases are TGTGCCAGCACCTCAACAGGGGTCCAGTACGGTCAGCCCCAGCATTTT.

Comments on this clone: An end of the junction differs from the germline gene, which may be a read error. The rearrangement joins TRBV27 to TRBJ2-2; D might be TRBD2 (5 bases). The CDR3 is 17 residues long. Germline assignment: CDR1 MNHEY and CDR2 SMNVEV (reference sequence). The CDR3 loop reads CASSGRPRDLRRRGAVF. The CDR3 DNA sequence: TGTGCCAGCAGTGGCCGACCTCGGGATCTAAGGCGCCGGGGAGCTGTTTTT.

This chain joins TRBV5-8 and TRBJ2-4, with TRBD1 matching 7 bases. The V segment lost 0 bases and the J segment 0 bases; nucleotides outside the gene matches: 6. The CDR3 runs 17 residues. Germline values: CDR1 SGHTS, CDR2 YDEGEE. CDR3 nucleotide sequence: TGTGCCAGCAGCTTGGAGACAGGGATGGGAGCCAAAAACATTCAGTACTTC. This gives the protein CASSLETGMGAKNIQYF. Full variable domain (missing parts from reference TRBV5-8 and TRBJ2-4): EAGVTQSPTHLIKTRGQQATLRCSPISGHTSVYWYQQALGLGLQFLLWYDEGEERNRGNFPPRFSGRQFPNYSSELNVNALELEDSALYLCASSLETGMGAKNIQYFGAGTRLSVL.

This sequence joins TRBV7-9 and TRBJ2-2; no firm D call. V was clipped by 8 bases and J by 8 bases, with 6 bases between them. The CDR3 totals 10 residues. Germline CDR1 reads SEHNR; CDR2 reads FQNEAQ (reference sequence). Here the CDR3 reads CASGVGELFF. In DNA form, the CDR3 reads TGTGCCAGCGGGGTTGGGGAGCTGTTTTTT.

The rearrangement links TRBV28 to TRBJ1-2, with D hard to call. The CDR3 runs 13 residues. The ends were cut back, 5 bases at V and 0 bases at J, with 7 bases in the middle. Germline V lookup: CDR1 MDHEN, CDR2 SYDVKM. This CDR3 is CASSPSANYGYTF. CDR3 bases: TGTGCCAGCAGTCCTTCCGCTAACTATGGCTACACCTTC.